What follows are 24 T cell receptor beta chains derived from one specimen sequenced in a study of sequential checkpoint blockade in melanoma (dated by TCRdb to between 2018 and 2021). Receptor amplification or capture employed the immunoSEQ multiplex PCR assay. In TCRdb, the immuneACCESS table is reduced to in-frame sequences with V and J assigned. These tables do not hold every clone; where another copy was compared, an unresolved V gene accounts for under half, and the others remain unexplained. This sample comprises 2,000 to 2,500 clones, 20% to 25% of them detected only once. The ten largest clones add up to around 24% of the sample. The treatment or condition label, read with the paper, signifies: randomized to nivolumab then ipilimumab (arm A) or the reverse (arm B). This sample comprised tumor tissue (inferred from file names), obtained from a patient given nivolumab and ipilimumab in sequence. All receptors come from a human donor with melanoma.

The CDR3, as DNA: TGTGCCATCAGTCCGGGACAGGGCTACGAGCAGTACGTC. Amino acids: CAISPGQGYEQYV. The gene calls are TRBV6-8 and TRBJ2-7; 9 nucleotides line up with TRBD1. The CDR3 runs to 13 residues. Germline values: CDR1 MNHGY, CDR2 SAAAGT.

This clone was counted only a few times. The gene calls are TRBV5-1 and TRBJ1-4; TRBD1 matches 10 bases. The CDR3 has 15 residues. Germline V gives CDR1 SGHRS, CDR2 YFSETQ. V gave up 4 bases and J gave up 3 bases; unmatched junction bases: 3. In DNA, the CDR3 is TGCGCCAGCAGCCGGGACAGGGGATCTAATGAAAAACTGTTTTTT. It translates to CASSRDRGSNEKLFF.

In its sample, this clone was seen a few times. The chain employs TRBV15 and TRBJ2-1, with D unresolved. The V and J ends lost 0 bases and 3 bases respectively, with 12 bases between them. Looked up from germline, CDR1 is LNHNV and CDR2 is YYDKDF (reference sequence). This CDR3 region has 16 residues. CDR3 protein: CATSRDPDLYYNEQFF. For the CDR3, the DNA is TGTGCCACCAGCAGAGATCCGGACCTTTACTACAATGAGCAGTTCTTC.

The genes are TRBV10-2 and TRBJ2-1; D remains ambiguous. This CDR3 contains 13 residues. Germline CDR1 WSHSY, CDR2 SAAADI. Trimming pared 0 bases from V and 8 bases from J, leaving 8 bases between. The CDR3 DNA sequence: TGCGCCAGCAGTGAGTCGAATCTGGATGAGCAGTTCTTC. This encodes CASSESNLDEQFF.

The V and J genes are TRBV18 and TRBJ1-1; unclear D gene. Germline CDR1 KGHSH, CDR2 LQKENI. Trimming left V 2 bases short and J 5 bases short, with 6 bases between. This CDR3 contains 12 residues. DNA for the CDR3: TGTGCCAGCTCACCAGCAGGAACTGAAGCTTTCTTT. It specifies CASSPAGTEAFF.

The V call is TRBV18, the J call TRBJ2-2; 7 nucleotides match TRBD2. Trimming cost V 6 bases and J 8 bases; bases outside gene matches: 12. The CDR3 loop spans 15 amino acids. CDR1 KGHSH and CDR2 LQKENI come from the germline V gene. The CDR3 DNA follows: TGTGCCAGCTCCGAGATCGGCGGGAGTTCGGGGGAGCTGTTTTTT. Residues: CASSEIGGSSGELFF.

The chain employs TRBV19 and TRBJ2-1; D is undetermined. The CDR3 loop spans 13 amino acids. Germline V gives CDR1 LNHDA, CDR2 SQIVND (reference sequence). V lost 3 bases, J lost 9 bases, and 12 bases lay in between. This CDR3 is CASSIGPRSEQFF. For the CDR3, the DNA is TGTGCCAGTAGTATCGGACCCAGGAGTGAGCAGTTCTTC.

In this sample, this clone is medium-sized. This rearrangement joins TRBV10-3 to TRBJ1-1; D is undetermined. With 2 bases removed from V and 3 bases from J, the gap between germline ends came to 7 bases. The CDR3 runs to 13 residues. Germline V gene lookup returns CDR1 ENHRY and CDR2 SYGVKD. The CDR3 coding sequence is TGTGCCATCAGTGAGCCAGCGGACACTGAAGCTTTCTTT. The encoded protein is CAISEPADTEAFF.

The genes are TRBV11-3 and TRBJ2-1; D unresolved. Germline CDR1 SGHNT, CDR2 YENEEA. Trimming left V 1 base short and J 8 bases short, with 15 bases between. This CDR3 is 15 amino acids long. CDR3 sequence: CASSLGGNTNHEQFF. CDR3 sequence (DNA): TGTGCCAGCAGCTTAGGTGGTAACACAAACCATGAGCAGTTCTTC.

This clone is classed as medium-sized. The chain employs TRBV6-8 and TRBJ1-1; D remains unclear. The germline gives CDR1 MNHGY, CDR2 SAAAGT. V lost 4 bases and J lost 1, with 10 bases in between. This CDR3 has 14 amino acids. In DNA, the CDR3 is TGTGCCAGCAGTTCAAACCCAGGGAACACTGAAGCTTTCTTT. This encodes CASSSNPGNTEAFF.

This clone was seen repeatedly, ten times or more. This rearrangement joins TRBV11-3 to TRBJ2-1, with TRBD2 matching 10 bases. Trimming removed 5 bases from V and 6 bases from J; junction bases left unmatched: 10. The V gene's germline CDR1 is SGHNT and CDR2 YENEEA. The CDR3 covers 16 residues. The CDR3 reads CASSPPSGGALNEQFF. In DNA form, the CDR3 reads TGTGCCAGCAGCCCCCCCAGCGGGGGGGCCCTCAATGAGCAGTTCTTC.

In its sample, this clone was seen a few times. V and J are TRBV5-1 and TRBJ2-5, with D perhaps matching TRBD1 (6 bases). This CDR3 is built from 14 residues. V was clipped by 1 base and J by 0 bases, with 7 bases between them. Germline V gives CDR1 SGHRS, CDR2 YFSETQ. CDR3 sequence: CASSLTGHQETQYF. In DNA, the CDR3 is TGCGCCAGCAGCTTGACAGGGCACCAAGAGACCCAGTACTTC. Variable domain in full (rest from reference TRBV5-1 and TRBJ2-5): KAGVTQTPRYLIKTRGQQVTLSCSPISGHRSVSWYQQTPGQGLQFLFEYFSETQRNKGNFPGRFSGRQFSNSRSEMNVSTLELGDSALYLCASSLTGHQETQYFGPGTRLLVL.

The CDR3 reads CASSDGAEYEKLFF. The CDR3 coding sequence is TGTGCCAGCAGCGATGGGGCGGAGTATGAAAAACTGTTTTTT. The chain is built from TRBV6-8 and TRBJ1-4; TRBD1 might be the D (5 bases). V was clipped by 6 bases and J by 6 bases, with 14 bases between them. Germline V lookup: CDR1 MNHGY, CDR2 SAAAGT. The CDR3 consists of 14 residues.

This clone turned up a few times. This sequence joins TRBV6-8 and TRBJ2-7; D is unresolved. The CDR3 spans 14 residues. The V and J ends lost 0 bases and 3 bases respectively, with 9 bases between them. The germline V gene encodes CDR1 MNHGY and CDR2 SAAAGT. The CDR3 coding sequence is TGTGCCAGCAGTTACTCGATCGCGGACTACGAGCAGTACTTC. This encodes CASSYSIADYEQYF.

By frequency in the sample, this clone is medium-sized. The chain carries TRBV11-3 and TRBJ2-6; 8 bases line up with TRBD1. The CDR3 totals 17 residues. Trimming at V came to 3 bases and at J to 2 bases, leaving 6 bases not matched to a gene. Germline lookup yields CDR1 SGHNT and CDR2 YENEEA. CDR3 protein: CASSLRTGQTGANVLTF. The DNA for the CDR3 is TGTGCCAGCAGCTTGAGGACAGGGCAAACTGGGGCCAACGTCCTGACTTTC. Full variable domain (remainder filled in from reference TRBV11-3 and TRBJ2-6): EAGVVQSPRYKIIEKKQPVAFWCNPISGHNTLYWYLQNLGQGPELLIRYENEEAVDDSQLPKDRFSAERLKGVDSTLKIQPAELGDSAVYLCASSLRTGQTGANVLTFGAGSRLTVL.

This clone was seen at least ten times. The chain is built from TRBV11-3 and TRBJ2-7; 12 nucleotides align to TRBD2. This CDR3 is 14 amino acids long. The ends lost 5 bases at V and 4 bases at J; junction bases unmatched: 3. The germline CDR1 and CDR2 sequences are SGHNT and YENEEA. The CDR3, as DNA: TGTGCCAGCAGCGAGGGACTAGCGGGTTACGAGCAGTACTTC. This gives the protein CASSEGLAGYEQYF. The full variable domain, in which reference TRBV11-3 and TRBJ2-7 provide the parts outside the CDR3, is EAGVVQSPRYKIIEKKQPVAFWCNPISGHNTLYWYLQNLGQGPELLIRYENEEAVDDSQLPKDRFSAERLKGVDSTLKIQPAELGDSAVYLCASSEGLAGYEQYFGPGTRLTVT.

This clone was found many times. In nucleotides, the CDR3 is TGTGCCAGCAGCTACGGACTAGAGTCGTTCGAGACCCAGTACTTC. This encodes CASSYGLESFETQYF. J is TRBJ2-5 and V is TRBV11-3, with 7 bases lining up with TRBD2. This CDR3 region has 15 residues. Per the germline V gene, CDR1 is SGHNT and CDR2 is YENEEA. V was clipped by 4 bases and J by 5 bases; unmatched bases: 10.

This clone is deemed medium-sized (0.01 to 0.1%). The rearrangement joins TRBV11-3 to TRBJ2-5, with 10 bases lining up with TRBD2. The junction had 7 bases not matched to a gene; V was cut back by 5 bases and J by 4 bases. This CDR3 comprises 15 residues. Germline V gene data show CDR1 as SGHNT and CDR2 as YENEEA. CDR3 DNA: TGTGCCAGCAGCCGATACAGCGGGGGGGGAGAGACCCAGTACTTC. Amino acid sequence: CASSRYSGGGETQYF.

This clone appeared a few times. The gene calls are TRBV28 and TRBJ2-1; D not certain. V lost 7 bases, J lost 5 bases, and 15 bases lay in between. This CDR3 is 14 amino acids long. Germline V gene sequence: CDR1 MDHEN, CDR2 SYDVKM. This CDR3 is CASTYLQVDNEQFF. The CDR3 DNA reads TGTGCCAGCACCTACCTCCAGGTGGACAATGAGCAGTTCTTC.

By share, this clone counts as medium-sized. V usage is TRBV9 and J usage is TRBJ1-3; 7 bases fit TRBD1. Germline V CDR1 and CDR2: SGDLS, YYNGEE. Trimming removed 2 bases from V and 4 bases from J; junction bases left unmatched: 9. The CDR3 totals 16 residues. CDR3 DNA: TGTGCCAGCAGCGTTCACAACAGGGGACGGGGAAACACCATATATTTT. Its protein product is CASSVHNRGRGNTIYF.

CDR3 region: CASSLCALTSGGYNEQFF. CDR3 sequence (DNA): TGTGCCAGCAGTTTATGCGCCCTGACTAGCGGGGGGTACAATGAGCAGTTCTTC. This chain links TRBV28 with TRBJ2-1, with TRBD2 matching 13 bases. The CDR3 is 18 residues long. Germline V lookup: CDR1 MDHEN, CDR2 SYDVKM. V dropped 0 bases and J dropped 4; count of bases not matched to a gene: 6. The whole variable domain, remainder taken from reference TRBV28 and TRBJ2-1, is DVKVTQSSRYLVKRTGEKVFLECVQDMDHENMFWYRQDPGLGLRLIYFSYDVKMKEKGDIPEGYSVSREKKERFSLILESASTNQTSMYLCASSLCALTSGGYNEQFFGPGTRLTVL.

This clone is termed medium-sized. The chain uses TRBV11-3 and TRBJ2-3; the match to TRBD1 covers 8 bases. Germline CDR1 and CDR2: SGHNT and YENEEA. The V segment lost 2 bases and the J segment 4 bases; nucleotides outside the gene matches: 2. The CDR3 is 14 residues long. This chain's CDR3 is CASSLTQGADTQYF. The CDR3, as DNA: TGTGCCAGCAGCTTAACACAGGGGGCAGATACGCAGTATTTT.

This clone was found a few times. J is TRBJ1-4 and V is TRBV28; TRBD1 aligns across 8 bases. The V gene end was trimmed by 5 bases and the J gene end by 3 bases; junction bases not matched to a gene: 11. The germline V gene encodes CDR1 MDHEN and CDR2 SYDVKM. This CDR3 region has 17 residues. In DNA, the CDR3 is TGTGCCAGCAGTCCTTGGACAGGGCGGGCGGCTAATGAAAAACTGTTTTTT. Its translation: CASSPWTGRAANEKLFF.

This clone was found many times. CDR3 nucleotides: TGTGCCAGCAGCCTCCCGGGACTAGCGGGTAATGAGCAGTTCTTC. This encodes CASSLPGLAGNEQFF. The V gene is TRBV11-3, the J gene TRBJ2-1; TRBD2 aligns across 12 bases. Trimming cost V 5 bases and J 7 bases; bases outside gene matches: 6. There are 15 residues in the CDR3. Germline V gives CDR1 SGHNT, CDR2 YENEEA. Supplemented by reference TRBV11-3 and TRBJ2-1, the full variable domain reads EAGVVQSPRYKIIEKKQPVAFWCNPISGHNTLYWYLQNLGQGPELLIRYENEEAVDDSQLPKDRFSAERLKGVDSTLKIQPAELGDSAVYLCASSLPGLAGNEQFFGPGTRLTVL.